The table lists the clone carrying this T cell receptor (beta chain) with a count of one. Germline V lookup: CDR1 MGHRA, CDR2 YSYEKL. The CDR3 runs to 16 residues. J gave up 4 bases and V 1 base, and 7 bases lay outside the gene matches. The entry originates in a study of blood T cell repertoires in COVID-19. Study details: Italy, Spain and the United States were the sources of the convalescent and acute COVID-19 samples. PBMCs, B-cell-depleted T cells, or T cells were the source of the cDNA or gDNA that made up the material.

Original processing methods: How many nucleated cells were present was estimated from reference gene primer amplification. Generated by immunoSEQ multiplex PCR, the TCRdb table keeps only in-frame clones and is missing some. V, J and clone size reflect that table, while D and trimming were determined from the DNA. Of approximately 380,000 clones in the sample, about 85% were seen once. Source material: peripheral blood. The chain carries TRBV4-1 and TRBJ2-3; 8 nucleotides align to TRBD2. The TCR sequence derives from a woman between 18 and 29 years old with acute or convalescent COVID-19. The CDR3, as DNA: TGCGCCAGCAGCCAAGTCCGGGGGGGCCCCGCAGATACGCAGTATTTT. Its protein product is CASSQVRGGPADTQYF.